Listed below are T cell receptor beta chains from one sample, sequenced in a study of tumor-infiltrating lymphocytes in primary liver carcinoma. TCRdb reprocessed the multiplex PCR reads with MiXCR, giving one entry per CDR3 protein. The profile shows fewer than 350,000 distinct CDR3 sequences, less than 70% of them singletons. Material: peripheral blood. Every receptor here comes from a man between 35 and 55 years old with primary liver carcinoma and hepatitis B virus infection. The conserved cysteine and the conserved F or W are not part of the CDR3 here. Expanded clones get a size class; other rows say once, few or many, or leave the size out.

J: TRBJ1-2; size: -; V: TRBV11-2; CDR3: ASSQGRAVT
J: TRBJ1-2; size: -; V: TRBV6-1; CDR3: TSPGPRSYCYT
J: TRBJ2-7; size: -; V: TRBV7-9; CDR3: ASSSQDEQN
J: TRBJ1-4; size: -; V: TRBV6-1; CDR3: ASSESQENGKLF
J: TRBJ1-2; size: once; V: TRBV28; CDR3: ASSLFRQGGGYT
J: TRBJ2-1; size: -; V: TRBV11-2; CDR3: ASSLEGDSEQF
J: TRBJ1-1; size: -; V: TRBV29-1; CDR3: SALQQGGTEAL
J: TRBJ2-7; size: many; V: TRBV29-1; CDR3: SVDGDGAYEQY
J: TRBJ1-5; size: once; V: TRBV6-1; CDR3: ASGPGQVRNQPQH
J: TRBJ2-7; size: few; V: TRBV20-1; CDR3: SAHLHPGLESSEQY
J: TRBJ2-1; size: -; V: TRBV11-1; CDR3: ACSPRSSLANEQF
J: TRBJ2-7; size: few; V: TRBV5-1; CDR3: ASSLYPVPYEQY
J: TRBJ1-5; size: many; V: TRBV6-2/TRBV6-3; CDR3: ASTQFRTGGNQPQH
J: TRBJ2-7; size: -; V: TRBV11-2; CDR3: ASSLMDGANEQY
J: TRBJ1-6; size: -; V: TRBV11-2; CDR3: ATSSSPDRGNSPLH
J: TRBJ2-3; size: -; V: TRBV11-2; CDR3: ASSSTRNPRGTDTQY
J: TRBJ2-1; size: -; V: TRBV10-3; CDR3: TISEGAYNEQF
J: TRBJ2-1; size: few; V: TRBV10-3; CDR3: AISGTTQRSAKGSYNEQF
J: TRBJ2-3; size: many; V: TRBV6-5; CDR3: ASSYNDRTDTQY
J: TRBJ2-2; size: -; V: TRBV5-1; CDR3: ASSLSEVNTGELF
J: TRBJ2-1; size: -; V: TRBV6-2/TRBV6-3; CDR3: VSSSPPTGLEQF
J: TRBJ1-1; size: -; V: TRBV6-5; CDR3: VSSDDMWGLSNTEAF
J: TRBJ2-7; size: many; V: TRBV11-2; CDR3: ASSLVTTSYEQY
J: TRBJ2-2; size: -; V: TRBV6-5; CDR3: ASAPRRLADGEPF
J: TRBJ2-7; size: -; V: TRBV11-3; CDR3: ASSPSAGEEQY
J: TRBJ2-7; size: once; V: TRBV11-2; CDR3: AISFIQGSIHNEQY
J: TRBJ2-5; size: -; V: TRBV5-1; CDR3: ASSMEVTLGMQTQY
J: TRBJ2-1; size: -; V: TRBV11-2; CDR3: ASSKRLISYNEQF
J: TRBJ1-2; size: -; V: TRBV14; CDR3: ASSQVPAPTYGYI
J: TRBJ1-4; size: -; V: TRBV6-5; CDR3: ASSYSGAGRREKLF
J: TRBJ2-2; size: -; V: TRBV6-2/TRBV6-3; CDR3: ASSEDTEKLF
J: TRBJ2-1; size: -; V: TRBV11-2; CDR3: ASGLHGARGSYNEQF
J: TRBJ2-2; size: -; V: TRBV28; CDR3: ASSFWCRMNHGELF
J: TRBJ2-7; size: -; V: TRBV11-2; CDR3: ASSRNRGEFREQS
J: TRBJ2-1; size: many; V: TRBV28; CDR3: ASSSPNEQF
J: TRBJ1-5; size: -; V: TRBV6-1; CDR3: ASMQSSDMGLWNQPQH
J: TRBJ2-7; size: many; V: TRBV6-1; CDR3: ASSEVAGPYEQY
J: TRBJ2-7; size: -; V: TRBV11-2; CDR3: ASSPLTGGYGQY
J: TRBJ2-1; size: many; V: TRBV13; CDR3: ASREGTGGINEQF
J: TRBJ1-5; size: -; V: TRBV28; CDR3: ASSPGTGGFNQPQH
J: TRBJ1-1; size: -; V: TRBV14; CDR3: ASSQSGSGTEVF
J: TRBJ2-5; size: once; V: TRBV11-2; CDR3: VISFLSGVQETQY
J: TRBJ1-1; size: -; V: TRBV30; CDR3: AWSVTTLNTEAF
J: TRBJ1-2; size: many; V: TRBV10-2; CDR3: ASKTEDYGYT
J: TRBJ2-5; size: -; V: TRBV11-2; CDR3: ASSLNRQQETRY
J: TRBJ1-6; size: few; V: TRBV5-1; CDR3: ASTIELGDSPLH
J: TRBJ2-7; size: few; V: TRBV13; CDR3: ASSGGLAGAYEQY
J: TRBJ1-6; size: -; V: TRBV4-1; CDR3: ASNQDLGLVYSPLH
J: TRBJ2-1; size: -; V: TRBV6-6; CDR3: ASSYLAGHTSSSYNEQF
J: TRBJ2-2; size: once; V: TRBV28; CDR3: ASSPRDYTNTGELF
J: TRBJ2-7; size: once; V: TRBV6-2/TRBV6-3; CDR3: ASRPGTSGSYDQY